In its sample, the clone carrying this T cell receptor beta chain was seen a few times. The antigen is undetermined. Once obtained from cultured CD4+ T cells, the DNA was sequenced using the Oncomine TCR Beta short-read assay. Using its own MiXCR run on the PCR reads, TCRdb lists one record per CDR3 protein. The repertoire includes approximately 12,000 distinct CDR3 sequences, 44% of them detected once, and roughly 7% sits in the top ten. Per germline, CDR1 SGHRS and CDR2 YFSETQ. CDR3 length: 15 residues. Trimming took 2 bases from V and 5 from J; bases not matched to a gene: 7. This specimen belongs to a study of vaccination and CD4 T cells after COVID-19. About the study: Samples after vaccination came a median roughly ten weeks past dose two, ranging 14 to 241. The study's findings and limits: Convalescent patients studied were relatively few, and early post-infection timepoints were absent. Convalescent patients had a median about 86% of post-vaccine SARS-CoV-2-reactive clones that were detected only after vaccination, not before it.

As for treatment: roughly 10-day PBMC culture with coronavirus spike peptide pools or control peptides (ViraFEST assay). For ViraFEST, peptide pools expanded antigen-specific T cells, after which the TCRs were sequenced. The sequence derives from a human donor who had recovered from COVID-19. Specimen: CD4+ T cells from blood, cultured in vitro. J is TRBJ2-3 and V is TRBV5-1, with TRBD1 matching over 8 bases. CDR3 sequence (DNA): TGCGCCAGCAGCTTTTCGGACAGGGAGAGAGATACGCAGTATTTT. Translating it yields CASSFSDRERDTQYF.